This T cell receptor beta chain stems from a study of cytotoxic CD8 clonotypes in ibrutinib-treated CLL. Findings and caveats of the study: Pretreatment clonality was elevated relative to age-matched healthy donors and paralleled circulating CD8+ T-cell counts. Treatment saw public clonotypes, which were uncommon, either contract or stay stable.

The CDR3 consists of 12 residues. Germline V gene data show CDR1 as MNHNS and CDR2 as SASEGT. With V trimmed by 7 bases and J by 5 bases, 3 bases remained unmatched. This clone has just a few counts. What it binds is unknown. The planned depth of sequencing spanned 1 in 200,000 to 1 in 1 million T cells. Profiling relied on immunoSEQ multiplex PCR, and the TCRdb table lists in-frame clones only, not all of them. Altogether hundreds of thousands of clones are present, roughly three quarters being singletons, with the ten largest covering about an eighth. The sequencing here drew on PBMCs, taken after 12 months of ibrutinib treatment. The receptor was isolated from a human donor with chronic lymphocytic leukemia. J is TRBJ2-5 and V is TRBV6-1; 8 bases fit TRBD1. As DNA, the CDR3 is TGTGCCAGCACAGGGGGCTGGGAGACCCAGTACTTC. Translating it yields CASTGGWETQYF.